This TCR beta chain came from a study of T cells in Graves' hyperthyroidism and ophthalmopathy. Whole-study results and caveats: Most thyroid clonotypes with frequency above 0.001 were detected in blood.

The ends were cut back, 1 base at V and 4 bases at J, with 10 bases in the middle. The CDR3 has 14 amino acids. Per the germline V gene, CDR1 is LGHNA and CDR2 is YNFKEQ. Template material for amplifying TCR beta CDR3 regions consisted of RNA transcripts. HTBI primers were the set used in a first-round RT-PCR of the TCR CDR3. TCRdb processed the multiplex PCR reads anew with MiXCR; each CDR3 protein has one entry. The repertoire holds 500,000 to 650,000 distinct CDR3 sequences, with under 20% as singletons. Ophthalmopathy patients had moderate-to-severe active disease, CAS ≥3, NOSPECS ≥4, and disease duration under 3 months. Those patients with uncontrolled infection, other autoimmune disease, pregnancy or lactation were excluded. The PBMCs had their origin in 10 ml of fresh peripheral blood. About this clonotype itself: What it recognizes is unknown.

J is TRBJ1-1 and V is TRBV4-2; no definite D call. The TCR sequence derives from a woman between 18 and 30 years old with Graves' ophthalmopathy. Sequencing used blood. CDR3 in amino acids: CASSQGHRGTEAFF. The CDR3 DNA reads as TGTGCCAGCAGCCAAGGTCATCGTGGCACTGAAGCTTTCTTT.